This record looks at one T cell receptor (beta chain) sequence and its context. What it binds is not known. Researchers ran the PCR with 60 Vbeta and 13 Jbeta primers. Original processing notes: Later, an analysis found about 80 million unique TCR beta chains, and 8.5 million to 12 million of these were shared. Assay: immunoSEQ multiplex PCR; the TCRdb copy retains only in-frame clones and omits some. V, J and clone size derive from that table, while D and trimming were established from the DNA sequence. Of some 160,000 clones listed, 80% are singletons. This entry belongs to a study of cytomegalovirus exposure and HLA in healthy donors. Study observations and caveats: In a later analysis, across HLA loci, associated TCR counts were highest for DRB1, lowest for HLA-C. TCR beta sequences reportedly predicted most subjects' HLA-A and HLA-B alleles accurately. Some public TCRs appeared in many individuals, while most sequences were rare.

From germline, CDR1 is KGHSH and CDR2 LQKENI. V was cut by 3 bases and J by 0 bases, with 11 bases left in between. There are 15 residues in the CDR3. The material sequenced was PBMCs. The origin of this receptor is a male donor in good health and CMV-seropositive. This rearrangement joins TRBV18 to TRBJ1-1; D gene unclear. CDR3 loop: CASSPRTLMNTEAFF. In DNA, the CDR3 is TGTGCCAGCTCACCTCGCACTCTAATGAACACTGAAGCTTTCTTT.